The 20 T cell receptor beta chains below come from one sample, sequenced in a study of cytomegalovirus exposure and HLA in healthy donors. It was with 60 Vbeta and 13 Jbeta primers that the PCR ran. Sequencing was performed with immunoSEQ multiplex PCR; in TCRdb, only in-frame clones are kept and a portion is missing. The table has 150,000 to 200,000 clones, around 62% seen once. Sequencing input: PBMCs. All receptors derive from a man in his forties in good health and CMV-seronegative.

The chain recombines TRBV19 with TRBJ1-1, with 7 bases lining up with TRBD1. The J segment lost 10 bases and the V segment lost 3 bases, leaving 8 bases of the junction unmatched. CDR1 and CDR2 (germline): LNHDA, SQIVND (reference sequence). This CDR3 has 13 residues. CDR3 in DNA: TGTGCCAGTAGTATCTTGGGACAGCCGCCAGCTTTCTTT. It specifies CASSILGQPPAFF. The full variable domain, with the rest looked up from reference TRBV19 and TRBJ1-1, is DGGITQSPKYLFRKEGQNVTLSCEQNLNHDAMYWYRQDPGQGLRLIYYSQIVNDFQKGDIAEGYSVSREKKESFPLTVTSAQKNPTAFYLCASSILGQPPAFFGQGTRLTVV.

This chain connects TRBV19 to TRBJ1-4, with 11 positions matching TRBD1. CDR1 is LNHDA, CDR2 SQIVND, per germline (reference sequence). The CDR3 contains 16 residues. Unmatched junction bases numbered 9, after V lost 5 bases and J lost 7 bases. CDR3 DNA: TGTGCCAGTAGTCTCCGGACAGGGGGCAGTAGTGAAAAACTGTTTTTT. As protein: CASSLRTGGSSEKLFF.

The chain couples TRBV5-1 to TRBJ2-7; 8 nucleotides agree with TRBD1. V shed 2 bases, J shed 2 bases, and the junction held 6 bases outside the gene matches. The CDR3 is 15 residues long. The V gene's germline CDR1 is SGHRS and CDR2 YFSETQ. Here the CDR3 DNA reads TGCGCCAGCAGCTTCACAGGGGGTGAGGCCTACGAGCAGTACTTC. It encodes CASSFTGGEAYEQYF.

A word on this clone: Other DNA sequences in the same sample also yield this CDR3. The rearrangement joins TRBV19 to TRBJ1-5, with a possible D match to TRBD1 (5 bases). The CDR3 loop spans 14 amino acids. V was trimmed by 5 bases and J by 6 bases, leaving 14 bases between them. CDR1 and CDR2 (germline): LNHDA, SQIVND (reference sequence). CDR3 nucleotide sequence: TGTGCCAGTAGTGCCAGGGATGCAACTCAGCCCCAGCATTTT. Protein product: CASSARDATQPQHF.

This clone has just a few counts. The chain carries TRBV4-1 and TRBJ2-5; TRBD1 agrees at 7 bases. J was trimmed by 1 base and V by 1 base; bases with no gene match: 3. Germline assignment: CDR1 MGHRA and CDR2 YSYEKL. The CDR3 has 15 amino acids. CDR3 bases: TGCGCCAGCAGCCAAGTGGGGACAGTCCAAGAGACCCAGTACTTC. This encodes CASSQVGTVQETQYF.

The chain combines TRBV6-6 with TRBJ2-7, with no clear D. Germline V CDR1 and CDR2: MNHNY, SVGAGI (reference sequence). The CDR3 has 13 residues. V was cut by 5 bases and J by 0 bases, with 8 bases left in between. The CDR3 here is CASSQQISYEQYF. CDR3 sequence (DNA): TGTGCCAGCAGTCAACAGATCTCCTACGAGCAGTACTTC.

The chain links TRBV19 to TRBJ2-1, with 14 positions matching TRBD2. This CDR3 region has 12 residues. With V trimmed by 6 bases and J by 16 bases, 5 bases remained unmatched. Germline-derived CDR1 and CDR2 are LNHDA and SQIVND (reference sequence). The CDR3 here is CASSRLAGGPFF. CDR3 DNA sequence: TGTGCCAGTAGCAGACTAGCGGGAGGGCCTTTCTTC.

The rearrangement links TRBV2 to TRBJ2-7; 8 nucleotides agree with TRBD1. The CDR3 length is 15 residues. CDR1 and CDR2 from the germline V gene are SNHLY and FYNNEI. Unmatched junction bases numbered 5, after V lost 3 bases and J lost 1 base. The CDR3 DNA reads as TGTGCCAGCAGTGACACAGGGGGAATTTCCTACGAGCAGTACTTC. Protein product: CASSDTGGISYEQYF.

Notes on this clone: This same CDR3 is encoded by further DNA sequences in the sample. The chain is built from TRBV28 and TRBJ1-2, with a weak D call TRBD1 (5 bases). Germline values: CDR1 MDHEN, CDR2 SYDVKM. The CDR3 covers 13 residues. V lost 6 bases and J 8 bases, leaving 16 bases between the germline ends. This chain's CDR3 is CASRATGVRGYTF. The CDR3 DNA reads TGTGCCAGCAGAGCAACGGGGGTTCGGGGCTACACCTTC.

A few counts support this clone. The CDR3 sequence: CASSPGDSLEQYF. CDR3 in DNA: TGTGCCAGCAGTCCGGGGGACAGCCTTGAGCAGTACTTC. The gene calls are TRBV27 and TRBJ2-7, with TRBD1 as a possible D gene (7 bases). The CDR3 has 13 amino acids. Germline values: CDR1 MNHEY, CDR2 SMNVEV (reference sequence). V lost 5 bases to trimming and J lost 7 bases, with 15 bases between them.

There are a few counts of this clone. The CDR3 here is CASSIPRSSGANVLTF. DNA for the CDR3: TGTGCCAGTAGTATCCCGCGGAGCTCTGGGGCCAACGTCCTGACTTTC. J is TRBJ2-6 and V is TRBV19; D is uncertain. CDR3 size: 16 residues. The V end lost 3 bases, the J end lost 0 bases, and 9 bases lay between the germline ends. CDR1 is LNHDA, CDR2 SQIVND, per germline (reference sequence).

CDR3 nucleotides: TGCGCCAGCAGCTTGGAGGCAGGGGCCTCCTACGAGCAGTACTTC. Translated, it gives CASSLEAGASYEQYF. The chain has TRBV5-1 and TRBJ2-7, with D maybe TRBD1 (6 bases). Germline CDR1 SGHRS, CDR2 YFSETQ. The CDR3 runs to 15 residues. V gave up 0 bases and J gave up 0 bases, with 10 bases separating them.

This chain connects TRBV7-9 to TRBJ2-1, with 9 positions matching TRBD2. Germline CDR1 SEHNR, CDR2 FQNEAQ (reference sequence). Losses at the gene ends were 3 bases for V and 8 bases for J; bases not matched to a gene: 8. The CDR3 has 15 residues. This chain's CDR3 is CASSFSGGGGHEQFF. CDR3 DNA sequence: TGTGCCAGCAGCTTCAGCGGCGGGGGGGGGCATGAGCAGTTCTTC.

This clone was detected only a few times. This chain links TRBV10-3 with TRBJ1-1, with D tentatively TRBD1 (5 bases). CDR1 and CDR2 from the germline V gene are ENHRY and SYGVKD. The CDR3 totals 13 residues. The V end lost 7 bases, the J end lost 3 bases, and 12 bases lay between the germline ends. CDR3 residues: CAIKSTEDTEAFF. CDR3 sequence (DNA): TGTGCCATCAAATCGACAGAGGACACTGAAGCTTTCTTT.

V gene TRBV4-1 combines with J gene TRBJ2-7; 12 bases are a match to TRBD2. This CDR3 is 18 amino acids long. Trimming removed 1 base from V and 2 bases from J; junction bases left unmatched: 9. In germline, CDR1 is MGHRA, CDR2 YSYEKL. CDR3 residues: CASSQGELAGGLPYEQYF. CDR3 DNA sequence: TGCGCCAGCAGCCAAGGTGAACTAGCGGGGGGTCTCCCCTACGAGCAGTACTTC.

This chain links TRBV9 with TRBJ2-3; TRBD1 matches 7 bases. V lost 0 bases to trimming and J lost 0 bases; unmatched junction nucleotides: 1. This CDR3 is built from 15 residues. Germline lookup yields CDR1 SGDLS and CDR2 YYNGEE. The CDR3 DNA reads TGTGCCAGCAGCGTAGGACAGGGCAGCACAGATACGCAGTATTTT. Amino acid sequence: CASSVGQGSTDTQYF.

This clone occurred many times. The J gene is TRBJ2-1, the V gene TRBV7-3; the D is unclear. Germline V lookup: CDR1 SGHTA, CDR2 FQGTGA. The CDR3 contains 19 residues. Trimming pared 5 bases from V and 3 bases from J, leaving 26 bases between. The CDR3, as DNA: TGTGCCAGCAGCCCCCGCCACTATGACCCCTACAAGGTCTACAATGAGCAGTTCTTC. As protein: CASSPRHYDPYKVYNEQFF.

V and J are TRBV7-2 and TRBJ1-3, with D tentatively TRBD1 (6 bases). The CDR3 contains 16 residues. Germline CDR1 is SGHTA and CDR2 is FQGNSA. The V gene lost 5 bases and the J gene lost 1 base, with 15 bases spanning the gap. The DNA for the CDR3 is TGTGCCAGCAGCAGAGGACAGCCCCTTTCTGGAAACACCATATATTTT. Translation gives CASSRGQPLSGNTIYF.

This clone has only one observation. The V and J genes are TRBV29-1 and TRBJ2-7, with D possibly TRBD1 on 6 matching bases. The CDR3 length is 13 residues. CDR1 is SQVTM, CDR2 ANQGSEA, per germline. V gave up 0 bases and J gave up 3 bases, with 9 bases separating them. CDR3 amino acids: CSVEDRGGYEQYF. CDR3 in DNA: TGCAGCGTTGAAGATCGAGGGGGCTACGAGCAGTACTTC.

In DNA, the CDR3 is TGTGCCAGCAGCTTTAATGCCCGAGGGACAGGGAGGGGGGAGCCCCAGCATTTT. This encodes CASSFNARGTGRGEPQHF. The chain couples TRBV7-2 to TRBJ1-5; TRBD1 agrees at 9 bases. Per germline, CDR1 SGHTA and CDR2 FQGNSA. This CDR3 has 18 residues. Germline trimming cut 3 bases from V and 8 bases from J; bases unmatched to any gene: 17.